Below, 13 T cell receptor beta chains from the same sample are listed, as sequenced in a study of T cells after yellow fever vaccination. TCRdb re-called the 5' RACE reads through MiXCR, storing one row per CDR3 protein. The sample records about 330,000 distinct CDR3 sequences, around 7% being singletons. Sequences were derived from PBMCs, sampled 45 days after the first yellow fever vaccination. Every receptor here comes from a man in his late teens or twenties who received the YFV17D yellow fever vaccine.

The chain employs TRBV15 and TRBJ1-4; D is ambiguous. CDR3 length: 14 residues. Trimming pared 2 bases from V and 0 bases from J, leaving 4 bases between. CDR1 is LNHNV and CDR2 is YYDKDF in the germline V gene (reference sequence). The CDR3 reads CATSRQATNEKLFF. CDR3 nucleotides: TGTGCCACCAGCAGACAAGCAACTAATGAAAAACTGTTTTTT.

This chain uses TRBV7-3 with TRBJ2-7; D not certain. The germline CDR1 and CDR2 sequences are SGHTA and FQGTGA. The CDR3 consists of 18 residues. V shed 1 base and J shed 0 bases, with 19 bases lying between them. The CDR3 loop reads CASSLIRSGTPSSYEQYV. CDR3 in DNA: TGTGCCAGCAGCTTAATTAGGTCCGGTACCCCGAGCTCCTACGAGCAGTACGTC.

CDR3 coding DNA: TGTGCCAGTAGTGCCCAAGGTACGCAGTATTTT. This gives the protein CASSAQGTQYF. J is TRBJ2-3 and V is TRBV19; unclear D gene. The CDR3 covers 11 residues. V was pared by 5 bases and J by 8 bases, with 8 bases between. Germline CDR1 reads LNHDA; CDR2 reads SQIVND (reference sequence). The complete variable domain, with remaining parts taken from reference TRBV19 and TRBJ2-3, reads DGGITQSPKYLFRKEGQNVTLSCEQNLNHDAMYWYRQDPGQGLRLIYYSQIVNDFQKGDIAEGYSVSREKKESFPLTVTSAQKNPTAFYLCASSAQGTQYFGPGTRLTVL.

The table lists this clonotype with a few counts. The chain joins TRBV12-3 or TRBV12-4 to TRBJ2-5, with D hard to call. Trimming took 6 bases from V and 5 from J, leaving 19 bases between them. This CDR3 has 15 amino acids. In nucleotides, the CDR3 is TGTGCCAGCAGCCGGACCGACGACCCAGAGGAGACCCAGTACTTC. Protein sequence: CASSRTDDPEETQYF.

J is TRBJ2-3 and V is TRBV20-1; D may be TRBD1 (5 bases). This CDR3 has 13 amino acids. Germline CDR1 and CDR2: DFQATT and SNEGSKA (reference sequence). CDR3 loop: CTRVSLSTDTQYF. Written as DNA, the CDR3 is TGCACCAGGGTATCGTTGAGCACAGATACGCAGTATTTT.

This clonotype turned up a few times. The rearrangement links TRBV28 to TRBJ1-1; D remains unclear. This CDR3 is built from 13 residues. Germline CDR1 MDHEN, CDR2 SYDVKM. V was trimmed by 10 bases and J by 0 bases, leaving 12 bases between them. The CDR3 DNA follows: TGTGCCACCCACTTAGGGATGAACACTGAAGCTTTCTTT. The encoded protein is CATHLGMNTEAFF.

The rearrangement uses TRBV5-4 and TRBJ2-5; 14 bases agree with TRBD2. Trimming cost V 0 bases and J 6 bases; bases outside gene matches: 13. Per the germline V gene, CDR1 is SGHNT and CDR2 is YYREEE (reference sequence). The CDR3 totals 19 residues. CDR3 protein: CASSLGLAGGLRINQTQYF. DNA for the CDR3: TGTGCCAGCAGCTTGGGACTAGCGGGGGGGCTGAGGATTAATCAGACCCAGTACTTC.

The chain employs TRBV3-1 and TRBJ2-7, with D maybe TRBD2 (6 bases). The CDR3 has 12 residues. CDR1 LGHDT and CDR2 YNNKEL come from the germline V gene (reference sequence). CDR3 bases: TGTGCCAGCAGCCCCGGGACTGGGGTCGTTAACGTC. Translated: CASSPGTGVVNV.

There are a few counts of this clonotype. The genes are TRBV3-1 and TRBJ2-1; D may be TRBD1 or TRBD2 (5 bases each). The germline gives CDR1 LGHDT, CDR2 YNNKEL (reference sequence). V lost 2 bases, J lost 0 bases, and 14 bases lay in between. This CDR3 comprises 17 residues. CDR3 loop: CASSQSGLISSYNEQFF. The CDR3 nucleotides are TGTGCCAGCAGCCAATCGGGGCTCATAAGCTCCTACAATGAGCAGTTCTTC.

This chain connects TRBV10-3 to TRBJ2-1; no clear D gene. The CDR3 extends over 13 amino acids. Looked up from germline, CDR1 is ENHRY and CDR2 is SYGVKD. Trimming shortened V by 7 bases and J by 6 bases, and 13 bases separated the two germline ends. This chain's CDR3 is CAITRDDTNEQFF. The CDR3 DNA reads as TGTGCCATCACTCGAGATGATACCAATGAGCAGTTCTTC.

This clonotype was detected a few times. The chain links TRBV20-1 to TRBJ2-1; 8 bases map to TRBD1. The CDR3 sequence is 13 residues long. The germline CDR1 and CDR2 sequences are DFQATT and SNEGSKA (reference sequence). Trimming removed 6 bases from V and 6 bases from J; junction bases left unmatched: 7. The CDR3 DNA reads as TGCAGTGCAAGGACAGGGAACGGCAATGAGCAGTTCTTC. This encodes CSARTGNGNEQFF.

The J gene is TRBJ1-1, the V gene TRBV29-1; 8 nucleotides agree with TRBD1. The J segment lost 8 bases and the V segment lost 2 bases, leaving 16 bases of the junction unmatched. Germline V gene data show CDR1 as SQVTM and CDR2 as ANQGSEA. The CDR3 contains 16 residues. The CDR3 coding sequence is TGCAGCGTTGAAACCGGGGGCCGGACAGGGACTGGGGAAGCTTTCTTT. It specifies CSVETGGRTGTGEAFF.

This clonotype was found a few times. The V gene is TRBV7-7, the J gene TRBJ2-3; 9 bases agree with TRBD1. J gave up 4 bases and V 5 bases, and 7 bases lay outside the gene matches. The CDR3 length is 15 residues. Germline V gene sequence: CDR1 SSHAT, CDR2 FNYEAQ (reference sequence). In DNA form, the CDR3 reads TGTGCCAGCAGCCCCGGGACAGGGTGGTCAGATACGCAGTATTTT. It yields the protein CASSPGTGWSDTQYF.